This T cell receptor (beta chain) was sequenced in a study of T cell changes during pregnancy in multiple sclerosis. Repertoires were generated with immunoSEQ multiplex PCR, while TCRdb's copy carries only in-frame clones and drops some. The sample records tens of thousands of clones, approximately 95% being singletons. This clone was seen a few times. The origin of this receptor is a female donor in good health, enrolled as a control in a pregnancy study. Sequences were derived from peripheral blood, sampled after pregnancy.

Written as DNA, the CDR3 is TGCAGTGCAGGAGGGGTACAGGAAGCTTTCTTT. This encodes CSAGGVQEAFF. This sequence joins TRBV20-1 and TRBJ1-1; tentatively, D is TRBD1 (5 bases). This CDR3 comprises 11 residues. Trimming removed 6 bases at V and 8 bases at J, with 13 bases between. Germline CDR1 DFQATT, CDR2 SNEGSKA (reference sequence).